The clone carrying this T cell receptor (beta chain) has a count of ten or more. Antigen specificity is unknown. The sample belongs to a study of T-cell memory formation after mild COVID-19. Study results and limitations: Researchers could not confirm that second-wave clones peaking on day 37 targeted SARS-CoV-2. For contracting clones, CD4+ ones sat mainly in CM and EM, CD8+ in EMRA. Pre-infection memory harbored some responding clones, suggesting cross-reactive memory joined.

Employing constant-segment primers, 5'RACE generated TCR alpha and TCR beta cDNA libraries bearing sample barcodes and UMIs. TCRdb reanalysed the 5' RACE reads using MiXCR and keeps one entry per CDR3 protein. The sample includes 300,000 or so distinct CDR3 sequences, around a sixth of them seen just once. The TCR comes from a man aged 18 to 30 who had mild COVID-19 (a few samples of this study predate the infection). Cell type and time point are not known. Material for sequencing was PBMCs or a T cell subset sorted from them (not recorded which).

The CDR3 bases are TGCGCCAGCAGCCGGACTAGCGGAAGCTCCTACGAGCAGTACTTC. It yields the protein CASSRTSGSSYEQYF. This chain connects TRBV5-1 to TRBJ2-7; 10 bases agree with TRBD2. The trim removed 4 bases at V and 0 bases at J, leaving 4 bases unmatched. There are 15 residues in the CDR3. Germline-derived CDR1 and CDR2 are SGHRS and YFSETQ.